The clone carrying this T cell receptor beta chain is categorized as medium-sized. Its antigen is not known. An equimolar mix of two oligonucleotides served as the beta constant-region primer for TRBC1 and TRBC2. A 12-nucleotide UMI and the SP2 primer were added to the cDNA 3' end by oligonucleotide ligation. A single record per CDR3 protein comes from TCRdb applying MiXCR to the UMI-ligation and nested PCR reads. The table includes tens of thousands of distinct CDR3 sequences, 9.5% to 12% detected once. The source of the sample is a study of naive and memory T cell subsets. The study, taken as a whole, reports: There was no ground truth to check naive and memory subset results.

V dropped 5 bases and J dropped 2 bases, with 9 bases sitting between them. CDR1 and CDR2 from the germline V gene are PRHDT and FYEKMQ (reference sequence). The CDR3 runs to 13 residues. After CD4 positive bead selection, the CD4-negative fraction gave CD8 T cells. Four subsets defined by CD45RA and CD27 were sorted after CD3, CD4, CD8 and live/dead staining. The sequence was obtained from a human donor in good health. Source material: central memory CD8+ T cells from blood. The V gene is TRBV13, the J gene TRBJ1-1; D perhaps matches TRBD1 (6 bases). CDR3 sequence reads: CASSRDTNTEAFF. CDR3 bases: TGTGCCAGCAGCCGGGACACTAACACTGAAGCTTTCTTT.